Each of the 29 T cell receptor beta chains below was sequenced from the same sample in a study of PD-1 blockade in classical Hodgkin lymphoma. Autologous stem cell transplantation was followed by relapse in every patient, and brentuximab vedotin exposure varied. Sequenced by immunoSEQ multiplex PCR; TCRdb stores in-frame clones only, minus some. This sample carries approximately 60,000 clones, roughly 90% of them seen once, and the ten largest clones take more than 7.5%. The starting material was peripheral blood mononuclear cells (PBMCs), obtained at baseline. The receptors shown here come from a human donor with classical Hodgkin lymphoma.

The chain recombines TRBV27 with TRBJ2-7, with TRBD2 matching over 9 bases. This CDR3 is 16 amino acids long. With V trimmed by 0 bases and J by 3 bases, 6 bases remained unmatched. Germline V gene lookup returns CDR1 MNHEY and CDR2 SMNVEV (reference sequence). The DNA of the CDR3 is TGTGCCAGCAGTTTATCTGGCGGGGGGGCCTTCTACGAGCAGTACTTC. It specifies CASSLSGGGAFYEQYF.

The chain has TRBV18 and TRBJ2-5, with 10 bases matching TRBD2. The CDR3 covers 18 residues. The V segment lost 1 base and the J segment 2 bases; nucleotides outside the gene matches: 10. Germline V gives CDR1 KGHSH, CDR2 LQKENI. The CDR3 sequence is CASSPLSQGLAVQETQYF. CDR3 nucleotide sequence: TGTGCCAGCTCACCACTATCGCAAGGACTAGCGGTACAAGAGACCCAGTACTTC.

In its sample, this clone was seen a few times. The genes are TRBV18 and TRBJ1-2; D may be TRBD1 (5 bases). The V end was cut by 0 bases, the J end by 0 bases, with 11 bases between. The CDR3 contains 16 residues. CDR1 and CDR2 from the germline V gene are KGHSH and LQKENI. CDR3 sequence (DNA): TGTGCCAGCTCACCACCGGGGGACGGATCTAACTATGGCTACACCTTC. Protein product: CASSPPGDGSNYGYTF.

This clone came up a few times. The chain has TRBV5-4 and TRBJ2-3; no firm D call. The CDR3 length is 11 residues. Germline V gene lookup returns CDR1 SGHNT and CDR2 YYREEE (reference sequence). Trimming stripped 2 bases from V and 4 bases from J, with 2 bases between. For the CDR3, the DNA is TGTGCCAGCAGCTTAGCAGATACGCAGTATTTT. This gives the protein CASSLADTQYF.

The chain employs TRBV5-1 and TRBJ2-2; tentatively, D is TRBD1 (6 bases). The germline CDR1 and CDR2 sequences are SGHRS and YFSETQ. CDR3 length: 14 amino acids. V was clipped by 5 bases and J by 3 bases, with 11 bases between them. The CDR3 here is CASRSGEYTGELFF. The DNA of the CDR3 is TGCGCCAGCAGATCAGGGGAATACACCGGGGAGCTGTTTTTT.

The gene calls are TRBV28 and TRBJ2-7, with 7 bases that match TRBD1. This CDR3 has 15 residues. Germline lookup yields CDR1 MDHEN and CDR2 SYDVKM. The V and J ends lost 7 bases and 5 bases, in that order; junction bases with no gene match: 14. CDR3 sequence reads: CASTLGGGRVDEQYF. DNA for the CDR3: TGTGCCAGCACCCTAGGGGGCGGCAGGGTCGACGAGCAGTACTTC.

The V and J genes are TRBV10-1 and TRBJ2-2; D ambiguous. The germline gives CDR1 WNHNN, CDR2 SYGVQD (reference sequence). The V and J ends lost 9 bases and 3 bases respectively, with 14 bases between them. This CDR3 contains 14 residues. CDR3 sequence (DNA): TGCGCCAGTCTGATCCCAAACGACACCGGGGAGCTGTTTTTT. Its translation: CASLIPNDTGELFF.

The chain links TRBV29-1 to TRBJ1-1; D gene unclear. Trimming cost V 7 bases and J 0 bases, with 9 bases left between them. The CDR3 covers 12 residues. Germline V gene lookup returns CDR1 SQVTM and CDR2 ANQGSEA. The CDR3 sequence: CSGLGVNTEAFF. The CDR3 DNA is TGCAGCGGCCTCGGGGTGAACACTGAAGCTTTCTTT.

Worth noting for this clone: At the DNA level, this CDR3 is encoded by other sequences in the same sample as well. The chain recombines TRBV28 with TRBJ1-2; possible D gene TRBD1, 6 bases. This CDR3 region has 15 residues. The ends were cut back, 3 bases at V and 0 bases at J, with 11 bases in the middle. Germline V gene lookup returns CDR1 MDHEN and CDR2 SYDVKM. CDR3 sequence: CASSFPTGANYGYTF. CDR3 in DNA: TGTGCCAGCAGTTTCCCGACAGGAGCTAACTATGGCTACACCTTC.

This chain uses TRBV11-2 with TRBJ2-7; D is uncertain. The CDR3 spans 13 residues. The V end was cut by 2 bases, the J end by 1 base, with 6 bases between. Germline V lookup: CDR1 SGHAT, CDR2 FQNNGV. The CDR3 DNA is TGTGCCAGCAGCTTACGCCAGTCCTACGAGCAGTACTTC. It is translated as CASSLRQSYEQYF.

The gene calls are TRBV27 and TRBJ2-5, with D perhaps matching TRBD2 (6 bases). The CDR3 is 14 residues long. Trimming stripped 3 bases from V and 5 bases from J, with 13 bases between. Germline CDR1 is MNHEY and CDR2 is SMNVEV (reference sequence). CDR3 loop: CASSLEGLGETQYF. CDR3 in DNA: TGTGCCAGCAGTTTGGAGGGTTTAGGTGAGACCCAGTACTTC.

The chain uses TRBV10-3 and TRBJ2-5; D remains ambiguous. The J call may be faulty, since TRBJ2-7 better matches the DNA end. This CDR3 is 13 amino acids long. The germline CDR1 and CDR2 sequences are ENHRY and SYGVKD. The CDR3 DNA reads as TGTGCCATCAGTGAAGGTGTCACCTACGAGCAGTACTTC. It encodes CAISEGVTYEQYF.

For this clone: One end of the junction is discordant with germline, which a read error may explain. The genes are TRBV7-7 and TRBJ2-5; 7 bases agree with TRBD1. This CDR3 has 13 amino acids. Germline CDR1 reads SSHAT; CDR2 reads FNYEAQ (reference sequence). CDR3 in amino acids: CASSLDREETQYF. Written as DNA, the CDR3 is TGTGCTAGCAGCTTAGACAGGGAAGAGACCCAGTACTTC.

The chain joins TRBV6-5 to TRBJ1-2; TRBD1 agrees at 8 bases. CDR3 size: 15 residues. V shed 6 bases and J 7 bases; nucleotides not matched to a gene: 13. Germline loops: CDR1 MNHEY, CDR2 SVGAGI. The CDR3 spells CASRSNDRGRGGYTF. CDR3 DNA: TGTGCCAGCAGAAGCAATGACAGGGGAAGGGGTGGCTACACCTTC.

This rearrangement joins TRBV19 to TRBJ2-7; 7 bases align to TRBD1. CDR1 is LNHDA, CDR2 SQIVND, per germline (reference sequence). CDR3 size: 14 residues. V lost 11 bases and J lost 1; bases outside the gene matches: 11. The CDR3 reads CAGAGTAVSYEQYF. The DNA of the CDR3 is TGTGCCGGGGCCGGGACAGCCGTATCCTACGAGCAGTACTTC.

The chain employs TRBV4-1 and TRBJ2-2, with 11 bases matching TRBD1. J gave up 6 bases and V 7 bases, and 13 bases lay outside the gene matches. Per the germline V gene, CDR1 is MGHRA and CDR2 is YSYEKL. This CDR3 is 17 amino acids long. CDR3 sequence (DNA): TGCGCCAGCACCGCATCCACCGGGACAGGGGGTGCCGGGGAGCTGTTTTTT. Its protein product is CASTASTGTGGAGELFF.

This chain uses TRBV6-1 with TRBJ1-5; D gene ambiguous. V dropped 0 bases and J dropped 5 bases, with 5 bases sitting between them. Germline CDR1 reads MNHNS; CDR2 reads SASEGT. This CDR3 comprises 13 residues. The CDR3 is CASSEAADQPQHF. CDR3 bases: TGTGCCAGCAGTGAAGCTGCGGATCAGCCCCAGCATTTT.

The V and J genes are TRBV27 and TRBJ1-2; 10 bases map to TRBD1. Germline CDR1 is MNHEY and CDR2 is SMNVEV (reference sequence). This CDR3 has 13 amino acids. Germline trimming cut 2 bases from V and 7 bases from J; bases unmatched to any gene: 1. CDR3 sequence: CASSLRTGGGYTF. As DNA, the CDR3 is TGTGCCAGCAGTTTAAGGACAGGGGGTGGCTACACCTTC.

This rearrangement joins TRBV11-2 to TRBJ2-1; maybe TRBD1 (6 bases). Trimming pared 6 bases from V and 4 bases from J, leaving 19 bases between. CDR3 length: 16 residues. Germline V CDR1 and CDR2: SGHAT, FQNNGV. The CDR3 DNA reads TGTGCCAGCAGAGTAGCCGGCCGGGACAAATACAATGAGCAGTTCTTC. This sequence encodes CASRVAGRDKYNEQFF.

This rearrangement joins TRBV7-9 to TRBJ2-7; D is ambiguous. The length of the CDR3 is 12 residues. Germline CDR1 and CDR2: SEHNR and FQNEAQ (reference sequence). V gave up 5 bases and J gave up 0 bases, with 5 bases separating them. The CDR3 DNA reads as TGTGCCAGCAGCCCAAGCTCCTACGAGCAGTACTTC. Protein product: CASSPSSYEQYF.

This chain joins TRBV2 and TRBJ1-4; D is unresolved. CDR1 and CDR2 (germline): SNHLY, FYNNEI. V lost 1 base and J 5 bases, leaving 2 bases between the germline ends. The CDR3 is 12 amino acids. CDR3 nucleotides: TGTGCCAGCAGTGAAGGGAATGAAAAACTGTTTTTT. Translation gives CASSEGNEKLFF.

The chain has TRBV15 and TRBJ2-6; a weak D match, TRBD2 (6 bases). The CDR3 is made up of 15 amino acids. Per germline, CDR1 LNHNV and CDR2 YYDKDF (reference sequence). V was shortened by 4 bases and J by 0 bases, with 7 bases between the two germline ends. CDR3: CATSMGGSGANVLTF. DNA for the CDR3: TGTGCCACCAGCATGGGGGGCTCTGGGGCCAACGTCCTGACTTTC.

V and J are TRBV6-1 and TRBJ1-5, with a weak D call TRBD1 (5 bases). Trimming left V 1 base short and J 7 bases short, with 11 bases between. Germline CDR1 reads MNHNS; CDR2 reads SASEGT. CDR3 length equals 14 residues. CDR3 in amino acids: CASSEDWGSQPQHF. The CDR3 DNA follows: TGTGCCAGCAGTGAAGATTGGGGGAGCCAGCCCCAGCATTTT.

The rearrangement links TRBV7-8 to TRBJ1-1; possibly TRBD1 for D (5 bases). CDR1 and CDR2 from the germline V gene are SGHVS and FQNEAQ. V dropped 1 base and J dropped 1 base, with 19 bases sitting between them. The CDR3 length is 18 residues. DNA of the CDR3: TGTGCCAGCAGCTTAGGGTTTGGGACGGCAATAAGGAACACTGAAGCTTTCTTT. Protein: CASSLGFGTAIRNTEAFF.

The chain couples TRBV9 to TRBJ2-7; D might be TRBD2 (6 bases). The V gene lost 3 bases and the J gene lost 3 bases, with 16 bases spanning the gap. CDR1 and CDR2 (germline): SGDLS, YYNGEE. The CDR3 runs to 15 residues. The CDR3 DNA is TGTGCCAGCAGCGCCGAGGAGGGCGCCTACTACGAGCAGTACTTC. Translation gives CASSAEEGAYYEQYF. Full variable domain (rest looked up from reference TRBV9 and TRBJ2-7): DSGVTQTPKHLITATGQRVTLRCSPRSGDLSVYWYQQSLDQGLQFLIQYYNGEERAKGNILERFSAQQFPDLHSELNLSSLELGDSALYFCASSAEEGAYYEQYFGPGTRLTVT.

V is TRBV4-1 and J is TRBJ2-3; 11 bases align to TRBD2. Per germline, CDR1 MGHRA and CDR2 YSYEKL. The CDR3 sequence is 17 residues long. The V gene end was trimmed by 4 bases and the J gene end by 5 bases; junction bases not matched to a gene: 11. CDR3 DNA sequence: TGCGCCAGCAGCCCCTTTACTAGCGGGAGTCCCCTAGATACGCAGTATTTT. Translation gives CASSPFTSGSPLDTQYF.

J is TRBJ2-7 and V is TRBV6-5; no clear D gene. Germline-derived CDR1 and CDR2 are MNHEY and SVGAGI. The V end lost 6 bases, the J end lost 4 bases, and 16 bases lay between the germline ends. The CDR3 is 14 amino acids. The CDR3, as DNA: TGTGCCAGCAGACTCCCGATTCCCCCTTACGAGCAGTACTTC. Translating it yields CASRLPIPPYEQYF.

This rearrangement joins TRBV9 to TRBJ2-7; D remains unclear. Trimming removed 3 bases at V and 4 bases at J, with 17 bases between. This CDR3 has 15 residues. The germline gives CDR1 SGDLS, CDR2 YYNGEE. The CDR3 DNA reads TGTGCCAGCAGCGGCCCGTCCACAGACGGATACGAGCAGTACTTC. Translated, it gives CASSGPSTDGYEQYF. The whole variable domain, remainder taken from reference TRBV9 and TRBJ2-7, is DSGVTQTPKHLITATGQRVTLRCSPRSGDLSVYWYQQSLDQGLQFLIQYYNGEERAKGNILERFSAQQFPDLHSELNLSSLELGDSALYFCASSGPSTDGYEQYFGPGTRLTVT.

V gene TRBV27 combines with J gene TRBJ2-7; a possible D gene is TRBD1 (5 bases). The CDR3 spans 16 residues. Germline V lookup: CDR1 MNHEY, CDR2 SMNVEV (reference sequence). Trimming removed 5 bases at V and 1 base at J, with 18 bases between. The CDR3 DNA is TGTGCCAGCAGTCCAAACCCCCTGGGGCTTTCCTACGAGCAGTACTTC. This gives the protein CASSPNPLGLSYEQYF.